This T cell receptor (beta chain) was identified in a study of identical twins. One entry per CDR3 protein results from TCRdb running MiXCR on the 5' RACE reads. The sample carries a few hundred thousand distinct CDR3 sequences, roughly 9.9% recorded once. Notes on this clonotype: Germline is not matched at one junction end, which may reflect a read error.

The germline gives CDR1 SGHNT, CDR2 YYREEE (reference sequence). The CDR3 has 15 amino acids. The sample was also linked to a second study, of yellow fever vaccine responses in identical twins.

This sequence originates from a young woman in good health. The V call is TRBV5-4, the J call TRBJ2-1; possibly TRBD1 for D (6 bases). Specimen: PBMCs. The CDR3 nucleotides read TGTGCCATCAGCCCCGGGCCAGGGGCTGGCAATGAGCAGTTCTTC. Amino acid sequence: CAISPGPGAGNEQFF. The complete variable domain, with remaining parts taken from reference TRBV5-4 and TRBJ2-1, reads ETGVTQSPTHLIKTRGQQVTLRCSSQSGHNTVSWYQQALGQGPQFIFQYYREEENGRGNFPPRFSGLQFPNYSSELNVNALELDDSALYLCAISPGPGAGNEQFFGPGTRLTVL.